This T cell receptor beta chain was documented in a study of OX40 agonist ivuxolimab in advanced cancers. The overall study: Hepatocellular carcinoma, melanoma, renal cell or head and neck cancer occurred in dose-escalation patients. Cohort: about 82% men, mean age approximately 66, aged roughly 23 to 79.

Prior autoimmune disease or systemic immunosuppression barred patients. Profiling relied on immunoSEQ multiplex PCR, and the TCRdb table lists in-frame clones only, not all of them. Counted here are about 58,000 clones, around 88% occurring once; the ten biggest clones make up more than 0.55%. CDR1 is LNHDA, CDR2 SQIVND, per germline (reference sequence). Losses at the gene ends were 1 base for V and 8 bases for J; bases not matched to a gene: 2. The CDR3 is made up of 14 amino acids. The genes are TRBV19 and TRBJ2-1; 10 bases agree with TRBD2. The TCR originated in an adult with an advanced solid tumor such as melanoma, head and neck, liver or kidney cancer. The specimen was CD4+ or CD8+ T cells sorted from blood, collected in a trial of the OX40 agonist ivuxolimab. The CDR3 DNA reads TGTGCCAGTAGTATAGGGCTAGCGGGAGATGAGCAGTTCTTC. Amino acid sequence: CASSIGLAGDEQFF. Variable domain in full (rest from reference TRBV19 and TRBJ2-1): DGGITQSPKYLFRKEGQNVTLSCEQNLNHDAMYWYRQDPGQGLRLIYYSQIVNDFQKGDIAEGYSVSREKKESFPLTVTSAQKNPTAFYLCASSIGLAGDEQFFGPGTRLTVL.